A single sample is the source of the 31 T cell receptor beta chains below, sequenced in a study of cytomegalovirus exposure and HLA in healthy donors (dated by TCRdb to 2015 to 2018). Library method: the immunoSEQ multiplex PCR assay. For the multiplex PCR, a mixture combining 60 forward primers for TCR Vbeta segments and 13 reverse primers for TCR Jbeta segments was used. TCRdb retrieved this table from immuneACCESS and kept in-frame rearrangements only. Not all clones are present; in checked studies, unresolved V genes account for under half, and no reason is known for the remainder. The sample contains some 200,000 clones, 70% to 85% of them found a single time. About 1.7% of the sample lies in the top ten. The sequenced sample was PBMCs. The source of these receptors is a man aged 45-65 years in good health and CMV-seronegative.

Comments on this clone: Different DNA sequences within this sample yield the same CDR3. The gene calls are TRBV18 and TRBJ1-1; 8 bases align to TRBD1. Germline V gives CDR1 KGHSH, CDR2 LQKENI. V lost 6 bases to trimming and J lost 3 bases; unmatched junction nucleotides: 3. The CDR3 is 13 residues long. The CDR3 protein is CASSPDRDTEAFF. DNA of the CDR3: TGTGCCAGCTCTCCGGACAGGGACACTGAAGCTTTCTTT.

CDR3: CSARESGREFF. As DNA, the CDR3 is TGCAGTGCTAGAGAAAGCGGGAGGGAGTTCTTC. The chain is built from TRBV20-1 and TRBJ2-1; 10 positions match TRBD2. The CDR3 contains 11 residues. Losses at the gene ends were 0 bases for V and 14 bases for J; bases not matched to a gene: 1. The germline V gene encodes CDR1 DFQATT and CDR2 SNEGSKA (reference sequence).

J is TRBJ2-7 and V is TRBV6-1; 8 nucleotides line up with TRBD2. This CDR3 has 15 residues. Germline assignment: CDR1 MNHNS and CDR2 SASEGT. J was trimmed by 2 bases and V by 8 bases; bases with no gene match: 11. DNA of the CDR3: TGTGCCAGCTGGCGGGGGGACGGCCAAACCTACGAGCAGTACTTC. It is translated as CASWRGDGQTYEQYF.

This sequence joins TRBV7-9 and TRBJ1-6, with D perhaps TRBD1 (5 bases). Trimming cost V 5 bases and J 8 bases, with 16 bases left between them. This CDR3 comprises 15 residues. Germline V gene sequence: CDR1 SEHNR, CDR2 FQNEAQ (reference sequence). DNA of the CDR3: TGTGCCAGCAGCCCCCTTTGGGGCGCGGATTCACCCCTCCACTTT. Translating gives CASSPLWGADSPLHF.

V gene TRBV14 combines with J gene TRBJ2-7; the match to TRBD1 covers 9 bases. The germline CDR1 and CDR2 sequences are SGHDN and FVKESK. The V gene end was trimmed by 1 base and the J gene end by 3 bases; junction bases not matched to a gene: 4. This CDR3 is built from 15 residues. The CDR3 DNA reads TGTGCCAGCAGCCAAGCCGGGACAGGGTACTACGAGCAGTACTTC. Protein: CASSQAGTGYYEQYF.

This clone was recorded only once. This chain uses TRBV2 with TRBJ1-4, with TRBD1 matching over 7 bases. This CDR3 has 12 amino acids. The V and J ends lost 4 bases and 8 bases, in that order; junction bases with no gene match: 1. Germline CDR1 SNHLY, CDR2 FYNNEI. CDR3 nucleotides: TGTGCCAGCAGTGCACAGGGGGAAAAACTGTTTTTT. Translating gives CASSAQGEKLFF.

The V and J genes are TRBV10-1 and TRBJ2-3; weak D call: TRBD1 (5 bases). CDR1 is WNHNN, CDR2 SYGVQD, per germline (reference sequence). Between the trimmed V and J ends, which lost 6 bases and 4 bases, there was a span of 14 bases. This CDR3 region has 14 residues. The chain's CDR3 is CASRDTANSDTQYF. In DNA form, the CDR3 reads TGCGCCAGCAGGGACACCGCCAATTCAGATACGCAGTATTTT.

In DNA, the CDR3 is TGTGCCAGCAGCGAGGGTGTGACTAGCGGATACAATGAGCAGTTCTTC. It encodes CASSEGVTSGYNEQFF. The V call is TRBV5-8, the J call TRBJ2-1; 9 nucleotides match TRBD2. Trimming removed 4 bases from V and 4 bases from J; junction bases left unmatched: 9. From germline, CDR1 is SGHTS and CDR2 YDEGEE. This CDR3 contains 16 residues.

This clone showed up just a few times. The chain joins TRBV11-2 to TRBJ2-1; D remains ambiguous. V lost 1 base to trimming and J lost 5 bases, with 6 bases between them. The germline V gene has CDR1 SGHAT and CDR2 FQNNGV. The CDR3 loop spans 13 amino acids. The CDR3 here is CASSLGLNNEQFF. CDR3 in DNA: TGTGCCAGCAGCTTAGGACTGAACAATGAGCAGTTCTTC. The full variable domain, with the rest looked up from reference TRBV11-2 and TRBJ2-1, is EAGVAQSPRYKIIEKRQSVAFWCNPISGHATLYWYQQILGQGPKLLIQFQNNGVVDDSQLPKDRFSAERLKGVDSTLKIQPAKLEDSAVYLCASSLGLNNEQFFGPGTRLTVL.

The chain recombines TRBV6-1 with TRBJ2-2; a possible D gene is TRBD2 (5 bases). CDR3 size: 13 residues. Trimming stripped 6 bases from V and 4 bases from J, with 9 bases between. The V gene's germline CDR1 is MNHNS and CDR2 SASEGT. In nucleotides, the CDR3 is TGTGCCAGCAGAAAGGAGGCCACCGGGGAGCTGTTTTTT. Amino acids: CASRKEATGELFF.

The table lists this clone with a few counts. V gene TRBV29-1 combines with J gene TRBJ2-3, with 15 bases aligning to TRBD2. Germline assignment: CDR1 SQVTM and CDR2 ANQGSEA. The CDR3 totals 16 residues. The CDR3 DNA sequence: TGCAGTTCCATCTCCTGGGGACTAGCGGGAGGAGATACGCAGTATTTT. It is translated as CSSISWGLAGGDTQYF.

The chain joins TRBV6-6 to TRBJ1-3, with 7 bases fitting TRBD1. This CDR3 spans 15 amino acids. Germline CDR1 reads MNHNY; CDR2 reads SVGAGI (reference sequence). V trimming: 6 bases; J trimming: 1 base; junction bases outside the gene matches: 6. CDR3 amino acids: CASRPQGGSGNTIYF. CDR3 sequence (DNA): TGTGCCAGCAGACCCCAGGGGGGATCTGGAAACACCATATATTTT.

V gene TRBV15 combines with J gene TRBJ1-5, with D maybe TRBD1 (6 bases). In germline, CDR1 is LNHNV, CDR2 YYDKDF (reference sequence). This CDR3 is built from 15 residues. The V gene lost 5 bases and the J gene lost 4 bases, with 15 bases spanning the gap. CDR3 sequence: CATSGGQSINQPQHF. In nucleotides, the CDR3 is TGTGCCACCAGCGGTGGACAGTCGATAAATCAGCCCCAGCATTTT. The full variable domain, its missing parts supplied by reference TRBV15 and TRBJ1-5, is DAMVIQNPRYQVTQFGKPVTLSCSQTLNHNVMYWYQQKSSQAPKLLFHYYDKDFNNEADTPDNFQSRRPNTSFCFLDIRSPGLGDTAMYLCATSGGQSINQPQHFGDGTRLSIL.

In its sample, this clone was seen once. The chain is built from TRBV7-8 and TRBJ2-1; TRBD1 aligns across 8 bases. This CDR3 region has 16 residues. Germline V lookup: CDR1 SGHVS, CDR2 FQNEAQ. V gave up 4 bases and J gave up 3 bases; unmatched junction bases: 8. Here the CDR3 DNA reads TGTGCCAGCAGCTCCAGGACAGGGCAAGTCTACAATGAGCAGTTCTTC. This sequence encodes CASSSRTGQVYNEQFF.

This clone was detected a few times. The V and J genes are TRBV6-5 and TRBJ1-2, with D possibly matching TRBD1 (5 bases). V lost 7 bases, J lost 5 bases, and 11 bases lay in between. The germline CDR1 and CDR2 sequences are MNHEY and SVGAGI. CDR3 length: 12 amino acids. The CDR3 loop reads CASKGLGYGYTF. In DNA form, the CDR3 reads TGTGCCAGCAAGGGGCTAGGGTATGGCTACACCTTC.

The V and J genes are TRBV9 and TRBJ1-3; D is unclear. Germline V gene lookup returns CDR1 SGDLS and CDR2 YYNGEE. Trimming left V 0 bases short and J 0 bases short, with 13 bases between. The CDR3 spans 17 residues. The CDR3 loop is CASSVALPPLSGNTIYF. The CDR3 DNA is TGTGCCAGCAGCGTAGCGCTCCCACCACTCTCTGGAAACACCATATATTTT.

This clone occurred once. This rearrangement joins TRBV5-1 to TRBJ2-1; 9 bases agree with TRBD2. The ends lost 0 bases at V and 6 bases at J; junction bases unmatched: 4. This CDR3 is 15 amino acids long. Germline CDR1 SGHRS, CDR2 YFSETQ. CDR3 sequence (DNA): TGCGCCAGCAGCTTGGTTGCGGGAGGGGGCAATGAGCAGTTCTTC. It translates to CASSLVAGGGNEQFF.

The CDR3 loop is CASRRTSLQETQYF. The CDR3 DNA reads as TGTGCCAGCAGACGAACTAGCTTACAAGAGACCCAGTACTTC. The chain has TRBV27 and TRBJ2-5; D may be TRBD2 (6 bases). V was clipped by 6 bases and J by 2 bases, with 13 bases between them. CDR3 length: 14 residues. The V gene's germline CDR1 is MNHEY and CDR2 SMNVEV (reference sequence).

This rearrangement joins TRBV6-5 to TRBJ1-4, with a tentative D call TRBD1 (6 bases). The CDR3 is made up of 15 amino acids. V gave up 2 bases and J gave up 2 bases, with 9 bases separating them. Germline CDR1 is MNHEY and CDR2 is SVGAGI. The CDR3 loop reads CASSYRGHTNEKLFF. The CDR3 nucleotides are TGTGCCAGCAGTTACCGGGGACATACTAATGAAAAACTGTTTTTT.

This clone was counted between two and nine times. The chain links TRBV18 to TRBJ2-1; D is possibly TRBD1 (6 bases). The CDR3 is 16 residues long. With 1 base removed from V and 0 bases from J, the gap between germline ends came to 10 bases. The germline gives CDR1 KGHSH, CDR2 LQKENI. CDR3 amino acids: CASSPLGQSSYNEQFF. CDR3 DNA sequence: TGTGCCAGCTCACCACTCGGACAGAGCTCCTACAATGAGCAGTTCTTC.

Only a few counts were recorded for this clone. The chain links TRBV5-4 to TRBJ2-2; 10 nucleotides line up with TRBD1. Germline CDR1 is SGHNT and CDR2 is YYREEE (reference sequence). V lost 0 bases to trimming and J lost 8 bases; unmatched junction nucleotides: 7. The CDR3 is made up of 16 amino acids. CDR3 nucleotides: TGTGCCAGCAGCTTGGGCGGGACAGGGGTAATAGGGGAGCTGTTTTTT. This encodes CASSLGGTGVIGELFF.

The chain combines TRBV11-2 with TRBJ2-1, with 12 bases fitting TRBD2. The CDR3 consists of 16 residues. Trimming at V came to 5 bases and at J to 4 bases, leaving 6 bases not matched to a gene. Germline CDR1 and CDR2: SGHAT and FQNNGV. CDR3 bases: TGTGCCAGCAGCCGGACTAGCGGGAAAACATACAATGAGCAGTTCTTC. Translation gives CASSRTSGKTYNEQFF.

The chain combines TRBV5-4 with TRBJ2-7; 9 positions match TRBD1. The germline V gene has CDR1 SGHNT and CDR2 YYREEE (reference sequence). The ends lost 0 bases at V and 2 bases at J; junction bases unmatched: 6. The CDR3 is made up of 16 amino acids. CDR3 residues: CASSLGQGEWAYEQYF. The CDR3 nucleotides are TGTGCCAGCAGCTTGGGACAGGGGGAGTGGGCCTACGAGCAGTACTTC.

J is TRBJ2-1 and V is TRBV7-9; TRBD2 aligns across 12 bases. The CDR3 is 17 amino acids. The germline V gene encodes CDR1 SEHNR and CDR2 FQNEAQ (reference sequence). J lost 7 bases, V lost 5 bases, and 12 bases had no gene match. CDR3 nucleotides: TGTGCCAGCAGCCCCCGGGGGACTAGCGGGCATCGGAATGAGCAGTTCTTC. As protein: CASSPRGTSGHRNEQFF. Full variable domain (missing parts from reference TRBV7-9 and TRBJ2-1): DTGVSQNPRHKITKRGQNVTFRCDPISEHNRLYWYRQTLGQGPEFLTYFQNEAQLEKSRLLSDRFSAERPKGSFSTLEIQRTEQGDSAMYLCASSPRGTSGHRNEQFFGPGTRLTVL.

This chain connects TRBV7-2 to TRBJ2-1; 13 bases map to TRBD2. V lost 5 bases, J lost 0 bases, and 7 bases stayed unmatched. This CDR3 has 18 amino acids. The germline gives CDR1 SGHTA, CDR2 FQGNSA. The CDR3: CASSVGLAGRSSYNEQFF. CDR3 nucleotide sequence: TGTGCCAGCAGCGTGGGACTAGCGGGGAGGAGCTCCTACAATGAGCAGTTCTTC.

This rearrangement joins TRBV6-5 to TRBJ2-7; 7 nucleotides agree with TRBD2. V trimming: 4 bases; J trimming: 4 bases; junction bases outside the gene matches: 7. CDR1 and CDR2 from the germline V gene are MNHEY and SVGAGI. The length of the CDR3 is 14 residues. CDR3 in DNA: TGTGCCAGCAGTTCACCTAGCGGTCGGTACGAGCAGTACTTC. Protein product: CASSSPSGRYEQYF.

The CDR3 loop is CASGLVRGRTGELFF. DNA of the CDR3: TGTGCTAGTGGTTTGGTTAGGGGCAGGACGGGGGAGCTGTTTTTT. The chain employs TRBV12-5 and TRBJ2-2; the D gene is possibly TRBD1 (5 bases). Germline CDR1 LGHNT, CDR2 FRNRAP. V gave up 0 bases and J gave up 8 bases, with 13 bases separating them. The CDR3 consists of 15 residues.

The rearrangement links TRBV18 to TRBJ1-6; 7 bases agree with TRBD1. CDR3 size: 15 residues. V gave up 4 bases and J gave up 6 bases; unmatched junction bases: 6. From germline, CDR1 is KGHSH and CDR2 LQKENI. Here the CDR3 reads CASSQDDRANSPLHF. The DNA for the CDR3 is TGTGCCAGCTCACAAGACGACAGGGCTAATTCACCCCTCCACTTT.

This clone came up a few times. The gene calls are TRBV29-1 and TRBJ2-2, with TRBD1 matching over 12 bases. After removal of 0 bases from V and 6 bases from J, the junction contained 5 bases not matched to a gene. CDR1 is SQVTM, CDR2 ANQGSEA, per germline. This CDR3 contains 16 residues. For the CDR3, the DNA is TGCAGCGTTGAAGACCGGGACAGGGGGCGGGCCGGGGAGCTGTTTTTT. It specifies CSVEDRDRGRAGELFF.

The chain couples TRBV10-3 to TRBJ2-7; 9 bases are a match to TRBD1. Per the germline V gene, CDR1 is ENHRY and CDR2 is SYGVKD. CDR3 length: 14 amino acids. V trimming: 6 bases; J trimming: 3 bases; junction bases outside the gene matches: 6. CDR3 region: CAIRTGTGNYEQYF. The DNA of the CDR3 is TGTGCCATCAGGACCGGGACAGGGAACTACGAGCAGTACTTC.

The rearrangement links TRBV5-1 to TRBJ1-1, with 7 bases identical to TRBD1. V lost 0 bases to trimming and J lost 1 base; unmatched junction nucleotides: 3. Germline loops: CDR1 SGHRS, CDR2 YFSETQ. This CDR3 spans 15 amino acids. The CDR3 nucleotides are TGCGCCAGCAGCTTGGTCCCAGGGGGGAACACTGAAGCTTTCTTT. Its protein is CASSLVPGGNTEAFF.